Listed below are T cell receptor beta chains from one sample, sequenced in a study of blood T cells in healthy people across ages. TCRdb analysed the 5' RACE reads with MiXCR anew, one entry per CDR3 protein. This table has 1.5 million to 2 million distinct CDR3 sequences, around 42% appearing once. The specimen was blood. The receptor set was obtained from a human donor in good health. Both conserved end residues are part of each CDR3.

v_call	j_call	cdr3_length	cdr3_aa
TRBV20-1	TRBJ2-5	16	CSANAGGKGVRETQYF
TRBV6-1	TRBJ2-1	15	CASSVGQGILNEQFF
TRBV12-3/TRBV12-4	TRBJ2-5	13	CASSFSSQETQYF
TRBV15	TRBJ2-2	12	CATSTSTGELFF
TRBV7-9	TRBJ1-2	14	CASSFEGESQGYTF
TRBV5-1	TRBJ2-7	17	CASSLRSAGGHSYEQYF
TRBV6-2/TRBV6-3	TRBJ2-4	14	CASSWAGAKNIQYF
TRBV12-3/TRBV12-4	TRBJ2-6	13	CASRTLGANVLTF
TRBV4-3	NA	18	CASSQEPLIAGGPDEQYF
TRBV4-1	TRBJ2-5	14	CASSQDTIQETQYF
TRBV15	TRBJ1-2	12	CATSRTGSGYTF
TRBV20-1	TRBJ2-3	15	CSARERVQGAHTQYF
TRBV29-1	TRBJ2-2	14	CSVGTGWGTGELFF
TRBV7-2	TRBJ2-6	14	CASSLGTGANVLTF
TRBV9	TRBJ1-3	13	CASSDSRGNTIYF
TRBV6-2/TRBV6-3	TRBJ2-5	15	CASKLTSGGVETQYF
TRBV29-1	TRBJ2-5	14	CSARDWGAPQTQYF
TRBV2	TRBJ2-7	12	CASTSEGAEQYF
TRBV11-3	TRBJ1-1	15	CASSPRRTLNTEAFF
TRBV4-2	TRBJ2-5	17	CASSQVSAGDLQETQYF
TRBV7-9	TRBJ2-5	15	CASSLERGIQEAQYF
TRBV6-2/TRBV6-3	TRBJ2-2	14	CASSFAHNTGELFF
TRBV4-3	TRBJ2-3	17	CASSQDTKDWRGLAQYF
TRBV12-3/TRBV12-4	TRBJ1-5	15	CASSRFALGTQPQHF